This entry is about one T cell receptor beta chain. Its antigen has not been determined. No per-base quality is available; no much larger clone lies one base away. This record comes from a study of CD8 T cells in ankylosing spondylitis (dated by TCRdb to the late 2010s). Notes on the research overall: The study profiled T cell receptor beta repertoires in healthy donors and ankylosing spondylitis patients to find disease-linked TCR variants. Peripheral blood was sampled, and synovial fluid was also collected from ankylosing spondylitis patients. In total, the full study cohort was made up of about 99 healthy donors and 25 ankylosing spondylitis patients.

The germline V gene specifies MNHNS as CDR1 and SASEGT as CDR2. Including cysteine and phenylalanine, the CDR3 has 15 amino acids. The only DNA kept is the CDR3, 45 bases in frame from the first base. V is shortened by 5 bases, J by 6 bases, and the region joining them spans 19 bases. Beyond this particular receptor, the publication reports: Significant enrichment of the disease-linked clones was reported in matched synovial fluid samples from ankylosing spondylitis patients. A CD8+ phenotype was shown by the disease-linked clones, which were found at relatively low frequencies in peripheral blood. A TCR beta motif made up of seven or eight highly homologous amino acid variants appeared to be characteristic of blood from ankylosing spondylitis patients. Some of the motif variants had been reported before in the synovial fluid and blood of reactive arthritis patients, a finding that suggests common disease-initiation mechanisms.

The sequencing machine was an Illumina HiSeq 2500. Quantitative 5'-RACE with molecular barcodes was used to prepare TCR beta libraries. Per the source publication's procedure: A new computational method based on a probabilistic model of VDJ rearrangement was used to identify disease-linked TCR variants. Starting from the raw public reads, TCRdb applied fastp trimming at Q25, assembled clones with MiXCR and retained in-frame beta chains. Each entry is one CDR3 protein sequence, shown with its most common DNA and genes. The V and J calls here are based on TCRdb, not the publication. For this sample there are 350,000 to 450,000 distinct CDR3 sequences; 25% to 30% appear just once. Over 0.8% of the sample goes to the ten largest clones.

The sample was blood, either unsorted or a sorted T cell fraction (not recorded which). Recombination linked TRBV6-1 to TRBJ1-1; the D gene lacks a confident call. The TCR comes from a male donor with ankylosing spondylitis. The CDR3 corresponds to CASSLMVAGVAEAFF. The DNA sequence follows: TGTGCCAGCAGTCTCATGGTGGCAGGAGTAGCTGAAGCTTTCTTT.